This T cell receptor (beta chain) was identified during a study of T cell responses to AZD1222 COVID-19 vaccine. Using immunoSEQ multiplex PCR, the repertoire was profiled, and TCRdb retains in-frame clones only, with some absent. The clone table shows 150,000 or so clones, with the ten largest holding around 2.2%. Trimming cost V 4 bases and J 1 base, with 23 bases left between them. This CDR3 comprises 18 residues. Germline loops: CDR1 SGHRS, CDR2 YFSETQ. Worth noting for this clone: The antigen remains undetermined.

Findings and caveats of the study: Spike-spanning, vaccine-associated CD4 TCRs were dominant at 160-218 and 743-854.

Sequencing used peripheral blood. The TCR was taken from an adult in good health. This sequence joins TRBV5-1 and TRBJ1-1; D gene uncertain. CDR3 loop: CASSPLGRIGTKNTEAFF. CDR3 DNA: TGCGCCAGCAGCCCTCTCGGGCGGATTGGAACGAAGAACACTGAAGCTTTCTTT.